Sequencing of this T cell receptor (beta chain) was carried out in a study of blood T cell repertoires in COVID-19. In the study overall: Donors in the United States, Italy and Spain gave samples during acute or convalescent COVID-19.

Trimming cost V 7 bases and J 1 base, with 8 bases left between them. CDR3 length: 14 residues. Germline V gene sequence: CDR1 LNHDA, CDR2 SQIVND (reference sequence). As handled by the study authors: Counts of nucleated cells, estimated from reference gene primer amplification, were obtained. Method: immunoSEQ multiplex PCR; TCRdb's copy keeps in-frame clones and lacks some. V and J calls and clone size are as listed in that table; D and trimming were resolved from the DNA. The sample has over 150,000 clones, around 83% seen once. The sequence was obtained from a man in his forties who had recovered from COVID-19. Sequencing was carried out using PBMCs or T cells enriched from blood (not recorded which). The chain links TRBV19 to TRBJ2-6; TRBD2 might be the D (6 bases). The CDR3 is CASTGGSGANVLTF. In DNA, the CDR3 is TGTGCCAGTACCGGAGGGTCTGGGGCCAACGTCCTGACTTTC.